These T cell receptor beta chains were read from a single sample in a study of blood T cell repertoires in COVID-19. Assay: immunoSEQ multiplex PCR; the TCRdb copy retains only in-frame clones and omits some. The sample carries 310,000 or so clones, more than 75% recorded once. The sequenced sample consisted of peripheral blood. The source is a woman aged 25 to 45 who had recovered from COVID-19. CDR3s include the opening cysteine and the closing phenylalanine or tryptophan. A D gene is named only where the DNA matches it firmly. A clone size is listed for some rows: how often the clone was seen (once, few, many), or a class if it is expanded.

D gene	clone size	V gene	J gene	CDR3 DNA	CDR3 protein
-	-	TRBV6-5	TRBJ2-1	TGTGCCAGTAAGGACAGACCCTACAATGAGCAGTTCTTC	CASKDRPYNEQFF
TRBD1	once	TRBV6-2/TRBV6-3	TRBJ2-1	TGTGCCAGCAGTCGACTCCGACAGGGGGCTAATGAGCAGTTCTTC	CASSRLRQGANEQFF
TRBD1	-	TRBV12-5	TRBJ1-6	TGTGCTAGTGGTATGGACAGGGATTATTCACCCCTCCACTTT	CASGMDRDYSPLHF
TRBD2	-	TRBV12-3/TRBV12-4	TRBJ2-1	TGTGCCAGCAGTTTTAGAGGCGGGGGGGTGTTCTTC	CASSFRGGGVFF
TRBD1	once	TRBV27	TRBJ1-1	TGTGCCAGCAGTTTAGGGACAGGGGTTCTCACTGAAGCTTTCTTT	CASSLGTGVLTEAFF
-	-	TRBV27	TRBJ2-1	TGTGCCAGCAGTTTGGGGGGGCTAGTCCCCAACAATGAGCAGTTCTTC	CASSLGGLVPNNEQFF
-	once	TRBV5-6	TRBJ1-1	TGTGCCAGCAGCAGCGGACAGCAGCGAGCTTTCTTT	CASSSGQQRAFF
-	-	TRBV19	TRBJ2-5	TGTGCCAGTAGCCGAGGGGAGACCCAGTACTTC	CASSRGETQYF
-	-	TRBV4-3	TRBJ1-3	TGCGCCAGCAGCCAAGATCTGGTGGCGGACACCATATATTTT	CASSQDLVADTIYF
-	-	TRBV18	TRBJ1-2	TGTGCCAGCTCACCAGATGCCGTCCGGTCTCCCGCCAACTATGGCTACACCTTC	CASSPDAVRSPANYGYTF
TRBD2	-	TRBV7-3	TRBJ2-1	TGTGCCAGCAGCTTAACTCCTGGGCGGGAGGTAGCGAATGAGCAGTTCTTC	CASSLTPGREVANEQFF
TRBD2	-	TRBV11-3	TRBJ2-1	TGTGCCAGCAGCCCCGGGGTAGCGGGAGACCAAGAGTTCTTC	CASSPGVAGDQEFF
TRBD2	few	TRBV7-9	TRBJ2-1	TGTGCCAGTGGGGGAGTAGCGGGGCGTACATACAATGAGCAGTTCTTC	CASGGVAGRTYNEQFF
-	-	TRBV2	TRBJ2-7	TGTGCCAGCAAGGGGGAATACGAGCAGTACTTC	CASKGEYEQYF
-	-	TRBV2	TRBJ2-5	TGTGCCAGTCAGATAGACCGGGAAGAGACCCAGTACTTC	CASQIDREETQYF
TRBD1	-	TRBV5-1	TRBJ2-5	TGCGCCAGCAGCTTGGTGGGACAGGCAGAAGAGACCCAGTACTTC	CASSLVGQAEETQYF
-	-	TRBV3-1/TRBV3-2	TRBJ2-7	TGTGCCAGCAGCCTCTACGCAGGGAACTACGAGCAGTACTTC	CASSLYAGNYEQYF
TRBD2	-	TRBV3-1/TRBV3-2	TRBJ2-7	TGTGCCAGCAGCCAATATCTAGCGGGGGGGCCTTCCAACGAGCAGTACTTC	CASSQYLAGGPSNEQYF
-	-	TRBV7-8	TRBJ1-1	TGTGCCAGCAGCTTAGCGCGACAGCCAAGCACTGAAGCTTTCTTT	CASSLARQPSTEAFF
TRBD2	-	TRBV7-2	TRBJ2-7	TGTGCCAGCAGCTTAACTAGCGGGATGCCCTACGAGCAGTACTTC	CASSLTSGMPYEQYF
-	-	TRBV6-5	TRBJ1-2	TGTGCCAGCGACAGGTCGAACTATGGCTACACCTTC	CASDRSNYGYTF
TRBD2	-	TRBV12-3/TRBV12-4	TRBJ2-7	TGTGCCAGCAGCTTGGGACTACACTACGAGCAGTACTTC	CASSLGLHYEQYF
TRBD2	once	TRBV5-4	TRBJ2-3	TGTGCCAGCAGCTTGGAGAGGCGGGGGACCGGCACAGATACGCAGTATTTT	CASSLERRGTGTDTQYF
-	-	TRBV6-5	TRBJ2-7	TGTGCCAGCTCAGGTGGGCTGGTTACCTACGAGCAGTACTTC	CASSGGLVTYEQYF
TRBD1	-	TRBV5-4	TRBJ1-1	TGTGCCAGCAGCTTGCAGGGGGCCGACACTGAAGCTTTCTTT	CASSLQGADTEAFF
-	-	TRBV15	TRBJ2-1	TGTGCCACCTCCTCCGGACTACTTGGGGAGCAGTTCTTC	CATSSGLLGEQFF
TRBD2	-	TRBV5-1	TRBJ2-1	TGCGCCAGCAGCTTGGAGCCGGGACTAGCGGGAGGGTGGGATGAGCAGTTCTTC	CASSLEPGLAGGWDEQFF
-	-	TRBV9	TRBJ1-4	TGTGCCAGCAGCGACCGACGGAGGCGTAACGAAAAACTGTTTTTT	CASSDRRRRNEKLFF
TRBD1	-	TRBV5-4	TRBJ2-7	TGTGCCAGCAGCTTGGCCCCAGGGGGCACTTACGAGCAGTACTTC	CASSLAPGGTYEQYF
-	-	TRBV6-1	TRBJ2-1	TGTGCCAGCAGTGAACGTGGCGGGGGCCTCTACAATGAGCAGTTCTTC	CASSERGGGLYNEQFF
-	few	TRBV20-1	TRBJ1-1	TGCAGTGCTAGTGATCCGCTGCGGACTGAAGCTTTCTTT	CSASDPLRTEAFF
TRBD1	-	TRBV19	TRBJ2-7	TGTGCCAGTAGTCCGGACAGGGCACGCGAGCAGTACTTC	CASSPDRAREQYF
-	once	TRBV25-1	TRBJ1-1	TGTGCCAGCAGTTTAACGACAGTCTTGAACACTGAAGCTTTCTTT	CASSLTTVLNTEAFF
TRBD2	-	TRBV9	TRBJ2-1	TGTGCCAGCAGCGCCATGGGACTAGCGGACAATGAGCAGTTCTTC	CASSAMGLADNEQFF
-	-	TRBV5-1	TRBJ1-1	TGCGCCAGCAGCTTGGATCGGGGGAGCACTGAAGCTTTCTTT	CASSLDRGSTEAFF
-	-	TRBV6-5	TRBJ2-7	TGTGCAGAAGGGGCAGGTAGCTACGAGCAGTACTTC	CAEGAGSYEQYF